This entry lists 20 T cell receptor beta chains sequenced from one sample in a study of Tregs in tolerant kidney transplant recipients. Mixed chimerism was transient after nonmyeloablative marrow transplants from related graft donors. Assay used: immunoSEQ multiplex PCR; TCRdb lists only in-frame clones, some missing. In the table there are about 100,000 clones, roughly 93% of which are singletons. The sequences come from CD4+ T cells from blood (PBMCs), collected 12 months after the transplant. The receptor source for this set is a human patient who received a combined kidney and bone marrow transplant. The T cells may come from the graft donor.

V usage is TRBV25-1 and J usage is TRBJ2-5, with 7 bases lining up with TRBD2. The CDR3 runs to 16 residues. The germline V gene encodes CDR1 MGHDK and CDR2 SYGVNS. Trimming cost V 3 bases and J 3 bases; bases outside gene matches: 10. This CDR3 is CASSDTKGLPEETQYF. Written as DNA, the CDR3 is TGTGCCAGCAGTGATACGAAGGGACTACCCGAAGAGACCCAGTACTTC.

V and J are TRBV5-1 and TRBJ2-3, with 9 bases lining up with TRBD1. Germline V gene lookup returns CDR1 SGHRS and CDR2 YFSETQ. V dropped 2 bases and J dropped 5; count of bases not matched to a gene: 6. The CDR3 contains 15 residues. CDR3 in DNA: TGCGCCAGCAGCTTCAGGGACAGGGATGGAGATACGCAGTATTTT. This encodes CASSFRDRDGDTQYF.

A few counts support this clone. The DNA of the CDR3 is TGTGCCAGCAGCGGACAGGGGGTGACCGGGGAGCTGTTTTTT. This translates into CASSGQGVTGELFF. The chain couples TRBV2 to TRBJ2-2; TRBD1 agrees at 10 bases. Germline CDR1 and CDR2: SNHLY and FYNNEI. The CDR3 loop spans 14 amino acids. J gave up 5 bases and V 6 bases, and 3 bases lay outside the gene matches.

The chain is built from TRBV10-3 and TRBJ1-6; 7 bases match TRBD1. Germline V gives CDR1 ENHRY, CDR2 SYGVKD. The junction had 14 bases not matched to a gene; V was cut back by 4 bases and J by 8 bases. CDR3 length: 17 residues. The CDR3 DNA is TGTGCCATCAGTGGGTCGCGACAGGGAGGAGATGATTCACCCCTCCACTTT. As protein: CAISGSRQGGDDSPLHF.

The chain has TRBV7-8 and TRBJ2-5, with 7 bases identical to TRBD1. Germline V CDR1 and CDR2: SGHVS, FQNEAQ. V was pared by 1 base and J by 3 bases, with 11 bases of the junction left unmatched. The CDR3 spans 17 residues. This chain's CDR3 is CASSLGHSGTEKETQYF. CDR3 coding DNA: TGTGCCAGCAGCTTAGGCCATTCTGGGACAGAAAAAGAGACCCAGTACTTC.

J is TRBJ2-5 and V is TRBV28; tentatively, D is TRBD2 (6 bases). Germline V CDR1 and CDR2: MDHEN, SYDVKM. Trimming removed 7 bases at V and 8 bases at J, with 23 bases between. This CDR3 is built from 15 residues. CDR3 nucleotide sequence: TGTGCCAGCACCTCGCTAGCGCCTAACGAAGGCACCCAGTACTTC. It specifies CASTSLAPNEGTQYF. Full variable domain (missing parts from reference TRBV28 and TRBJ2-5): DVKVTQSSRYLVKRTGEKVFLECVQDMDHENMFWYRQDPGLGLRLIYFSYDVKMKEKGDIPEGYSVSREKKERFSLILESASTNQTSMYLCASTSLAPNEGTQYFGPGTRLLVL.

With regard to this clone: The same CDR3 also results from other DNA sequences found in this sample. The chain recombines TRBV6-5 with TRBJ1-6, with D possibly matching TRBD1 (5 bases). Germline V gene data show CDR1 as MNHEY and CDR2 as SVGAGI. The CDR3 is 14 amino acids. Trimming pared 5 bases from V and 7 bases from J, leaving 12 bases between. This CDR3 is CASSKTVTNSPLHF. The DNA for the CDR3 is TGTGCCAGCAGTAAGACAGTAACCAATTCACCCCTCCACTTT.

The chain couples TRBV5-1 to TRBJ2-7, with 8 bases identical to TRBD1. Germline values: CDR1 SGHRS, CDR2 YFSETQ. This CDR3 has 14 amino acids. V trimming: 1 base; J trimming: 5 bases; junction bases outside the gene matches: 5. The CDR3 reads CASSLPTGEDEQYF. CDR3 sequence (DNA): TGCGCCAGCAGCTTGCCGACAGGGGAGGACGAGCAGTACTTC.

The rearrangement joins TRBV11-3 to TRBJ2-2; 12 bases align to TRBD1. Germline V gene lookup returns CDR1 SGHNT and CDR2 YENEEA. Unmatched junction bases numbered 7, after V lost 6 bases and J lost 2 bases. The CDR3 length is 17 residues. The CDR3 sequence is CASRHTGTGGNTGELFF. The CDR3 DNA reads TGTGCCAGCAGGCACACCGGGACAGGGGGCAACACCGGGGAGCTGTTTTTT.

This rearrangement joins TRBV4-1 to TRBJ2-2, with 8 bases fitting TRBD2. Per germline, CDR1 MGHRA and CDR2 YSYEKL. The CDR3 consists of 17 residues. V lost 0 bases, J lost 7 bases, and 10 bases stayed unmatched. CDR3 nucleotides: TGCGCCAGCAGCCAAGAATTGGCGGGGGGAGTCAACGGGGAGCTGTTTTTT. It is translated as CASSQELAGGVNGELFF.

The J gene is TRBJ1-1, the V gene TRBV7-9, with D possibly being TRBD1 (5 bases). The CDR3 loop spans 15 amino acids. Germline V gives CDR1 SEHNR, CDR2 FQNEAQ (reference sequence). The germline V and J ends were trimmed by 4 bases and 4 bases, with 16 bases remaining between them. The DNA of the CDR3 is TGTGCCAGCAGCTCGCGGCAGGGTTTGGGCACTGAAGCTTTCTTT. Translating it yields CASSSRQGLGTEAFF. Variable domain in full (rest from reference TRBV7-9 and TRBJ1-1): DTGVSQNPRHKITKRGQNVTFRCDPISEHNRLYWYRQTLGQGPEFLTYFQNEAQLEKSRLLSDRFSAERPKGSFSTLEIQRTEQGDSAMYLCASSSRQGLGTEAFFGQGTRLTVV.

The rearrangement uses TRBV11-3 and TRBJ2-2, with a possible D match to TRBD1 (5 bases). CDR1 and CDR2 from the germline V gene are SGHNT and YENEEA. V gave up 5 bases and J gave up 4 bases, with 14 bases separating them. The CDR3 totals 15 residues. CDR3 sequence: CASSRRVGPTGELFF. The CDR3 DNA reads as TGTGCCAGCAGCCGCAGGGTTGGCCCCACCGGGGAGCTGTTTTTT. The whole variable domain, filled in from reference TRBV11-3 and TRBJ2-2, reads EAGVVQSPRYKIIEKKQPVAFWCNPISGHNTLYWYLQNLGQGPELLIRYENEEAVDDSQLPKDRFSAERLKGVDSTLKIQPAELGDSAVYLCASSRRVGPTGELFFGEGSRLTVL.

The chain couples TRBV9 to TRBJ1-3; the match to TRBD1 covers 7 bases. Trimming cost V 4 bases and J 0 bases; bases outside gene matches: 10. The CDR3 is made up of 17 amino acids. Germline V CDR1 and CDR2: SGDLS, YYNGEE. The CDR3 DNA sequence: TGTGCCAGCAGCCCTGTGGACAGGCCCCACTCTGGAAACACCATATATTTT. This sequence encodes CASSPVDRPHSGNTIYF.

V is TRBV5-3 and J is TRBJ2-3; the match to TRBD2 covers 13 bases. TRBV5-3 is annotated as an ORF whose role is uncertain. The trim removed 4 bases at V and 4 bases at J, leaving 6 bases unmatched. The CDR3 extends over 16 amino acids. In DNA, the CDR3 is TGTGCCAGAAGCCGGACTAGCGGGGGTAGCCCAGATACGCAGTATTTT. Its translation is CARSRTSGGSPDTQYF.

V is TRBV5-1 and J is TRBJ1-3, with D maybe TRBD1 (5 bases). V shed 3 bases and J shed 8 bases, with 12 bases lying between them. The CDR3 consists of 13 residues. In germline, CDR1 is SGHRS, CDR2 YFSETQ. The CDR3 DNA reads as TGCGCCAGCAGCTCAGGCAGGGCGGACACCATATATTTT. Its translation: CASSSGRADTIYF.

The chain carries TRBV4-1 and TRBJ1-2; D remains unclear. Germline CDR1 MGHRA, CDR2 YSYEKL. V lost 1 base and J 2 bases, leaving 8 bases between the germline ends. This CDR3 is 14 amino acids long. The CDR3 nucleotides are TGCGCCAGCAGCCAAGCGGACTTCAACTATGGCTACACCTTC. This translates into CASSQADFNYGYTF.

The J gene is TRBJ2-7, the V gene TRBV7-9; TRBD2 matches 8 bases. CDR1 and CDR2 from the germline V gene are SEHNR and FQNEAQ (reference sequence). This CDR3 is built from 18 residues. V was clipped by 2 bases and J by 4 bases; unmatched bases: 16. In DNA form, the CDR3 reads TGTGCCAGCAGCTTATCTGGGGGTAGCGGGGTGCCGGGTTACGAGCAGTACTTC. Protein: CASSLSGGSGVPGYEQYF.

This clone was observed once. The V gene is TRBV4-3, the J gene TRBJ2-7, with D possibly matching TRBD1 (6 bases). This CDR3 has 13 amino acids. Trimming left V 4 bases short and J 2 bases short, with 9 bases between. CDR1 is LGHNA and CDR2 is YSLEER in the germline V gene. CDR3 in amino acids: CASSRDTPYEQYF. CDR3 coding DNA: TGCGCCAGCAGCCGGGACACCCCCTACGAGCAGTACTTC.

The rearrangement joins TRBV4-1 to TRBJ2-3; 11 nucleotides match TRBD1. The CDR3 length is 17 residues. V gave up 4 bases and J gave up 4 bases; unmatched junction bases: 10. CDR1 MGHRA and CDR2 YSYEKL come from the germline V gene. CDR3 coding DNA: TGCGCCAGCAGCCTCACCCCCGGGACAGGGGGGTCAGATACGCAGTATTTT. Its protein is CASSLTPGTGGSDTQYF.

The chain has TRBV29-1 and TRBJ2-7; 11 nucleotides agree with TRBD1. V shed 6 bases, J shed 7 bases, and the junction held 8 bases outside the gene matches. The germline CDR1 and CDR2 sequences are SQVTM and ANQGSEA. This CDR3 is built from 13 residues. The CDR3 sequence is CSVTWDRGREQYF. The CDR3 DNA follows: TGCAGCGTGACTTGGGACAGGGGGAGGGAGCAGTACTTC.